Below, 16 T cell receptor beta chains from the same sample are listed, as sequenced in a study of T cell responses to AZD1222 COVID-19 vaccine (TCRdb year 2021). This specimen's time point label, interpreted: baseline before first vaccination. Library generation was performed with the immunoSEQ multiplex PCR assay. What TCRdb holds here is the immuneACCESS table cut down to in-frame rearrangements. Part of the clones is not present; checked against another copy, under half of the missing clones reflect an unresolved V gene, and the others are unexplained. The sample table records over 40,000 clones; about 83% of these occur just once. Over 40% of the sample rests with the top ten. The material sequenced was peripheral blood, taken on day 0 of AZD1222 vaccination. The receptor set was obtained from an adult in good health.

J is TRBJ1-2 and V is TRBV4-1; D might be TRBD1 (5 bases). The germline V gene has CDR1 MGHRA and CDR2 YSYEKL. V was cut by 5 bases and J by 14 bases, with 21 bases left in between. The CDR3 loop spans 13 amino acids. CDR3 amino acids: CASSYNGGIQATF. CDR3 in DNA: TGCGCCAGCAGCTACAACGGAGGGATACAGGCGACCTTC.

The rearrangement uses TRBV10-3 and TRBJ2-1, with D uncertain. The CDR3 covers 14 residues. Germline CDR1 ENHRY, CDR2 SYGVKD. The germline V and J ends were trimmed by 3 bases and 0 bases, with 6 bases remaining between them. The CDR3 is CAISEESSYNEQFF. Written as DNA, the CDR3 is TGTGCCATCAGTGAAGAGAGCTCCTACAATGAGCAGTTCTTC.

The V call is TRBV7-9, the J call TRBJ1-2, with D possibly being TRBD1 (6 bases). Germline V gene sequence: CDR1 SEHNR, CDR2 FQNEAQ (reference sequence). With 0 bases removed from V and 4 bases from J, the gap between germline ends came to 6 bases. The CDR3 has 13 residues. CDR3 residues: CASSLADSYGYTF. The DNA of the CDR3 is TGTGCCAGCAGCTTAGCGGACAGCTATGGCTACACCTTC.

This chain links TRBV5-4 with TRBJ2-3, with TRBD1 matching 9 bases. V shed 4 bases, J shed 1 base, and the junction held 10 bases outside the gene matches. CDR1 is SGHNT, CDR2 YYREEE, per germline (reference sequence). CDR3 length: 17 amino acids. The CDR3 is CASSAESGQGGTDTQYF. CDR3 DNA sequence: TGTGCCAGCAGCGCAGAATCGGGACAGGGTGGCACAGATACGCAGTATTTT.

CDR3 sequence reads: CASSTRQAGGEQYF. CDR3 in DNA: TGTGCCAGCAGCACCCGACAGGCTGGGGGCGAGCAGTACTTC. The chain carries TRBV3-1 (or the pseudogene TRBV3-2) and TRBJ2-7, with TRBD1 as a possible D gene (6 bases). Germline CDR1 is LGHDT and CDR2 is YNNKEL (reference sequence). Trimming stripped 5 bases from V and 6 bases from J, with 17 bases between. The CDR3 has 14 residues.

This clone is a singleton in its sample. The chain employs TRBV28 and TRBJ1-3, with D hard to call. Trimming removed 2 bases from V and 0 bases from J, with 8 bases in between. The germline V gene has CDR1 MDHEN and CDR2 SYDVKM. The CDR3 runs 15 residues. This chain's CDR3 is CASSLGQFSGNTIYF. CDR3 in DNA: TGTGCCAGCAGTTTAGGGCAGTTCTCTGGAAACACCATATATTTT.

This clone counts as hyperexpanded. CDR3 DNA sequence: TGTGCCAGCAGCAGGGGTTATCAGCCCCAGCATTTT. It is translated as CASSRGYQPQHF. This rearrangement joins TRBV6-6 to TRBJ1-5, with a possible D match to TRBD1 (6 bases). Germline V gives CDR1 MNHNY, CDR2 SVGAGI (reference sequence). The CDR3 runs to 12 residues. V was clipped by 6 bases and J by 5 bases, with 8 bases between them.

V and J are TRBV30 and TRBJ1-6; D gene uncertain. The CDR3 sequence is 15 residues long. The germline V gene has CDR1 GTSNPN and CDR2 SVGIG (reference sequence). With 0 bases removed from V and 0 bases from J, the gap between germline ends came to 6 bases. The CDR3 sequence: CAWSVGSSYNSPLHF. The CDR3 DNA reads as TGTGCCTGGAGTGTAGGGAGCTCCTATAATTCACCCCTCCACTTT.

The chain employs TRBV28 and TRBJ2-1; a weak D match, TRBD1 (5 bases). The CDR3 sequence is 14 residues long. Looked up from germline, CDR1 is MDHEN and CDR2 is SYDVKM. V lost 2 bases to trimming and J lost 3 bases, with 8 bases between them. CDR3 protein: CASSLQGGYNEQFF. CDR3 coding DNA: TGTGCCAGCAGTTTACAGGGTGGCTACAATGAGCAGTTCTTC. Full variable domain (outside the CDR3, taken from reference TRBV28 and TRBJ2-1): DVKVTQSSRYLVKRTGEKVFLECVQDMDHENMFWYRQDPGLGLRLIYFSYDVKMKEKGDIPEGYSVSREKKERFSLILESASTNQTSMYLCASSLQGGYNEQFFGPGTRLTVL.

The J gene is TRBJ2-1, the V gene TRBV7-9; 7 bases line up with TRBD1. The junction had 15 bases not matched to a gene; V was cut back by 4 bases and J by 6 bases. Germline assignment: CDR1 SEHNR and CDR2 FQNEAQ (reference sequence). The CDR3 contains 17 residues. The CDR3 reads CASSYMSRGFGPNEQFF. The DNA for the CDR3 is TGTGCCAGCAGCTATATGAGCAGGGGGTTTGGCCCCAATGAGCAGTTCTTC.

The chain has TRBV20-1 and TRBJ1-6; D not certain. V lost 4 bases and J lost 14, with 12 bases in between. Per germline, CDR1 DFQATT and CDR2 SNEGSKA (reference sequence). The CDR3 spans 11 residues. The CDR3 spells CSANWVGTLHF. The CDR3 nucleotides are TGCAGTGCTAATTGGGTTGGTACCCTCCACTTT.

In its sample, this clone was seen a few times. The chain recombines TRBV29-1 with TRBJ1-1; the D gene is possibly TRBD1 (6 bases). The length of the CDR3 is 12 residues. With 3 bases removed from V and 5 bases from J, the gap between germline ends came to 10 bases. CDR1 is SQVTM, CDR2 ANQGSEA, per germline. CDR3 sequence: CSVERGGTEAFF. The CDR3 DNA sequence: TGCAGCGTTGAGCGAGGGGGGACTGAAGCTTTCTTT.

The chain uses TRBV28 and TRBJ2-2; D possibly corresponds to TRBD1 (6 bases). This CDR3 has 17 residues. V dropped 6 bases and J dropped 0 bases, with 17 bases sitting between them. Looked up from germline, CDR1 is MDHEN and CDR2 is SYDVKM. The CDR3 nucleotides read TGTGCCAGCAGCCATACTCCCCGGACAGCGAACACCGGGGAGCTGTTTTTT. It translates to CASSHTPRTANTGELFF.

V and J are TRBV12-5 and TRBJ1-5, with D possibly matching TRBD1 (6 bases). This CDR3 is built from 15 residues. The germline V gene encodes CDR1 LGHNT and CDR2 FRNRAP. Trimming pared 6 bases from V and 2 bases from J, leaving 14 bases between. CDR3 residues: CASGPAGGGNQPQHF. CDR3 sequence (DNA): TGTGCTAGTGGCCCCGCGGGGGGCGGCAATCAGCCCCAGCATTTT.

The V call is TRBV6-2 or TRBV6-3, the J call TRBJ1-2; D might be TRBD1 (5 bases). CDR3 length: 14 amino acids. CDR1 is MNHEY, CDR2 SVGEGT, per germline. Between the trimmed V and J ends, which lost 5 bases and 5 bases, there was a span of 15 bases. The chain's CDR3 is CASSLTGGQYGYTF. CDR3 sequence (DNA): TGTGCCAGCAGTCTCACAGGCGGCCAATATGGCTACACCTTC.

V is TRBV27 and J is TRBJ2-3; the match to TRBD2 covers 13 bases. Germline assignment: CDR1 MNHEY and CDR2 SMNVEV (reference sequence). CDR3 length: 18 residues. The V gene end was trimmed by 2 bases and the J gene end by 2 bases; junction bases not matched to a gene: 7. The CDR3 protein is CASSLLLAGGGNTDTQYF. DNA of the CDR3: TGTGCCAGCAGTTTACTACTAGCGGGAGGGGGAAACACAGATACGCAGTATTTT.